The 6 T cell receptor beta chains listed next were all sequenced from one sample in a study of cytomegalovirus exposure and HLA in healthy donors. Primers: 60 Vbeta forward and 13 Jbeta reverse. Method: immunoSEQ multiplex PCR; TCRdb's copy keeps in-frame clones and lacks some. The sample lists some 200,000 clones; 79% were seen once. The sequencing input was PBMCs. Every receptor here comes from a woman aged 45-65 years in good health and CMV-seronegative.

The chain is built from TRBV5-6 and TRBJ2-2; weak D call: TRBD1 (7 bases). The V gene's germline CDR1 is SGHDT and CDR2 YYEEEE. This CDR3 region has 16 residues. V lost 5 bases and J 5 bases, leaving 19 bases between the germline ends. The CDR3, as DNA: TGTGCCAGCAGTTTCGACAGGGAGGTTCGGACCGGGGAGCTGTTTTTT. This encodes CASSFDREVRTGELFF.

J is TRBJ1-5 and V is TRBV18, with D possibly being TRBD1 (6 bases). The CDR3 covers 15 residues. Trimming removed 2 bases at V and 1 base at J, with 9 bases between. Germline V gene data show CDR1 as KGHSH and CDR2 as LQKENI. Here the CDR3 reads CASSPVDRSNQPQHF. CDR3 bases: TGTGCCAGCTCACCAGTCGACAGGAGCAATCAGCCCCAGCATTTT. The whole variable domain, remainder taken from reference TRBV18 and TRBJ1-5, is NAGVMQNPRHLVRRRGQEARLRCSPMKGHSHVYWYRQLPEEGLKFMVYLQKENIIDESGMPKERFSAEFPKEGPSILRIQQVVRGDSAAYFCASSPVDRSNQPQHFGDGTRLSIL.

The V and J genes are TRBV7-9 and TRBJ1-1; D gene uncertain. The V gene's germline CDR1 is SEHNR and CDR2 FQNEAQ (reference sequence). This CDR3 comprises 13 residues. V was pared by 5 bases and J by 5 bases, with 12 bases between. The chain's CDR3 is CASSPLAATEAFF. As DNA, the CDR3 is TGTGCCAGCAGCCCACTCGCGGCAACTGAAGCTTTCTTT.

This clone is a singleton in its sample. The CDR3 bases are TGCGCCAGCAGTTCTAGCGGGGGGGCGAACACCGGGGAGCTGTTTTTT. Residues: CASSSSGGANTGELFF. The gene calls are TRBV10-2 and TRBJ2-2, with TRBD2 matching over 12 bases. Trimming cost V 5 bases and J 0 bases; bases outside gene matches: 1. This CDR3 comprises 16 residues. CDR1 is WSHSY and CDR2 is SAAADI in the germline V gene.

The V gene is TRBV6-1, the J gene TRBJ1-4; 9 bases match TRBD1. J gave up 7 bases and V 7 bases, and 7 bases lay outside the gene matches. The germline gives CDR1 MNHNS, CDR2 SASEGT. This CDR3 is 14 amino acids long. The CDR3 here is CASNVQGAVEKLFF. CDR3 DNA: TGTGCCAGCAACGTACAGGGGGCTGTTGAAAAACTGTTTTTT.

Here the CDR3 reads CASREGGFDGYTF. Here the CDR3 DNA reads TGTGCCAGCAGGGAGGGGGGGTTCGATGGCTACACCTTC. The chain recombines TRBV5-6 with TRBJ1-2; tentative D call: TRBD1 (6 bases). The CDR3 has 13 amino acids. Germline CDR1 SGHDT, CDR2 YYEEEE. Between the trimmed V and J ends, which lost 5 bases and 6 bases, there was a span of 14 bases. Together with reference TRBV5-6 and TRBJ1-2, the CDR3 gives the full variable domain: DAGVTQSPTHLIKTRGQQVTLRCSPKSGHDTVSWYQQALGQGPQFIFQYYEEEERQRGNFPDRFSGHQFPNYSSELNVNALLLGDSALYLCASREGGFDGYTFGSGTRLTVV.